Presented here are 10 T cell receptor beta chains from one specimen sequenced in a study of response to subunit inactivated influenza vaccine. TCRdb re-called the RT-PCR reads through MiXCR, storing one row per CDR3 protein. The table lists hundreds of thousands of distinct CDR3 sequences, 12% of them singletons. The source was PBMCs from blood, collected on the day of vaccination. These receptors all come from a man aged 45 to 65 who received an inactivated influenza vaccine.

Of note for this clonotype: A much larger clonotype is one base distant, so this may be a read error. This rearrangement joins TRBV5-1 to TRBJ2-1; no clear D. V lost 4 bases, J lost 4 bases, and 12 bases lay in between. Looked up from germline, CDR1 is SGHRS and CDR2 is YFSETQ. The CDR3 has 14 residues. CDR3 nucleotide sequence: TGCGCCAGCAGCGTCGACGGTGGTTACAATGAGCAGTTCTTC. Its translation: CASSVDGGYNEQFF.

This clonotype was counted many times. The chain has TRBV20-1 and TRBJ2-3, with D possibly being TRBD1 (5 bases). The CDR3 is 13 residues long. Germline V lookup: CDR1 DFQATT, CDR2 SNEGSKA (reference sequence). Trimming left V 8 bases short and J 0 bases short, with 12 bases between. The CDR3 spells CSPYRSSTDTQYF. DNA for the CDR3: TGCAGTCCGTACAGGAGTAGCACAGATACGCAGTATTTT.

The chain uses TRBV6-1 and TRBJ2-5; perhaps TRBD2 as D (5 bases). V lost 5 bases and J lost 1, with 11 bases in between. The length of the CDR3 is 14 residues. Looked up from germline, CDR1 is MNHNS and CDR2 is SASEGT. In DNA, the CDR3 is TGTGCCAGCAGTATTTCAGGAGGCCAAGAGACCCAGTACTTC. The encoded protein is CASSISGGQETQYF.

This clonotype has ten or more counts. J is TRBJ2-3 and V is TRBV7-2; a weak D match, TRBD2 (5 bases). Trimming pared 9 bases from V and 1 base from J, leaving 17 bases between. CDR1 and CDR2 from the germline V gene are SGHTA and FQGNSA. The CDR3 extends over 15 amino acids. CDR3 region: CASGVGSQRTDTQYF. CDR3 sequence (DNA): TGTGCCAGTGGGGTAGGGAGCCAGCGCACAGATACGCAGTATTTT.

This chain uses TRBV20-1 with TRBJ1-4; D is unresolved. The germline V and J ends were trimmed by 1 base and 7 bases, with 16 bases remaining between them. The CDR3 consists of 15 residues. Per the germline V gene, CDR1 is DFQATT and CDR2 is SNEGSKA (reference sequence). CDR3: CSARASGSAGEKLFF. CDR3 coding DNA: TGCAGTGCTAGAGCCAGCGGGAGCGCGGGTGAAAAACTGTTTTTT.

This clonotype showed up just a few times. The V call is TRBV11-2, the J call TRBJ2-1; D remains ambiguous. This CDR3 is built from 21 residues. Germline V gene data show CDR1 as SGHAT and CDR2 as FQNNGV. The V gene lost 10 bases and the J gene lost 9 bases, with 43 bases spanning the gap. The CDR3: CAIIEFVGGTRRVGTMAEQFF. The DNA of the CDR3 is TGTGCCATCATAGAATTTGTGGGTGGTACGAGGAGAGTGGGTACTATGGCTGAGCAGTTCTTC.

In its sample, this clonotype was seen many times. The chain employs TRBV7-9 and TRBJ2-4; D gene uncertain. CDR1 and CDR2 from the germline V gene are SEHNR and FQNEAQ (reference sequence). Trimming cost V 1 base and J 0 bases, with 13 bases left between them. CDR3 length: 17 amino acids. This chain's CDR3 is CASSLVTGPLAKNIQYF. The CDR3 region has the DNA TGTGCCAGCAGCTTAGTGACTGGACCGTTAGCCAAAAACATTCAGTACTTC.

CDR3 nucleotide sequence: TGTGCCAGTAGTGCAGCGCCAGGGGGGCCAGATACGCAGTATTTT. It encodes CASSAAPGGPDTQYF. The chain uses TRBV19 and TRBJ2-3; D possibly corresponds to TRBD1 (7 bases). The CDR3 spans 15 residues. Trimming removed 5 bases at V and 4 bases at J, with 16 bases between. The germline gives CDR1 LNHDA, CDR2 SQIVND (reference sequence).

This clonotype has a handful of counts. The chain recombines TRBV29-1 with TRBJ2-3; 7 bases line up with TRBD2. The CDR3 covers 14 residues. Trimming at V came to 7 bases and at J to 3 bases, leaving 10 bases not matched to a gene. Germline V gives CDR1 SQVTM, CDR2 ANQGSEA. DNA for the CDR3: TGCAGCGCCGGTCAAGGACTAGAAACAGATACGCAGTATTTT. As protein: CSAGQGLETDTQYF.

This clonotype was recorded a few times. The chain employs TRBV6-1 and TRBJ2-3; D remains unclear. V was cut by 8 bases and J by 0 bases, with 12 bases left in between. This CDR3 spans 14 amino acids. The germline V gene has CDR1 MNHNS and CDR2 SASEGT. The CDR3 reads CASCEGPSTDTQYF. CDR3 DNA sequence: TGTGCCAGCTGCGAAGGGCCTAGCACAGATACGCAGTATTTT.